The clone carrying this T cell receptor (beta chain) has a single count. Per the germline V gene, CDR1 is SNHLY and CDR2 is FYNNEI. The V gene end was trimmed by 7 bases and the J gene end by 0 bases; junction bases not matched to a gene: 4. The CDR3 consists of 14 residues. The data are from a study of Ad26.COV2.S vaccination and SARS-CoV-2 variants. Study details: Trial arm assignment for the donor was COV1001 Ad26.COV2.S.

The table came from immunoSEQ multiplex PCR; TCRdb's copy has only in-frame clones and leaves some out. The sample includes fewer than 600,000 clones, about 89% of them seen just once. Specified treatment: roughly 19 received Ad26.COV2.S at low or high dose, single or two shots; several received placebo; per-sample allocation not given. At day 63 after the first vaccine or placebo injection, samples were drawn. The rearrangement uses TRBV2 and TRBJ2-7, with TRBD2 identical over 9 bases. The sequence was collected from a person between 18 and 59 years old who received the Ad26.COV2.S COVID-19 vaccine or a placebo. The sample in question was peripheral blood, obtained in a trial of Ad26.COV2.S vaccine versus placebo. CDR3 DNA: TGTGCCAGCAACCTAGCGGGAAGCTCCTACGAGCAGTACTTC. This gives the protein CASNLAGSSYEQYF.